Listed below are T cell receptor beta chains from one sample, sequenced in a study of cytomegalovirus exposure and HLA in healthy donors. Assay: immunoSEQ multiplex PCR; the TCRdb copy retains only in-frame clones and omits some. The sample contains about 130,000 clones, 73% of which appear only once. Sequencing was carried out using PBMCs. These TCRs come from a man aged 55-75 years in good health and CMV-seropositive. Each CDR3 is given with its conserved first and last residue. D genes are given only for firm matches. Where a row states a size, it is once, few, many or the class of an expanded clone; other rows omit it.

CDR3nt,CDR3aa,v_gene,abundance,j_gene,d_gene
TGTGCCAGCAGCCCAAGACAGGGGCCTGATGACATTCAGTACTTC,CASSPRQGPDDIQYF,TRBV9,.,TRBJ2-4,TRBD1
TGTGCCAGCAGCTTAAGCCCGACAGGGGGCCTGGGTGGCTACACCTTC,CASSLSPTGGLGGYTF,TRBV11-2,.,TRBJ1-2,TRBD1
TGTGCCAGCAGTTCCTCGGTTGGCGGGGAGCTGTTTTTT,CASSSSVGGELFF,TRBV27,few,TRBJ2-2,.
TGTGCCAGCAGCCAAGAACAGGGTATGAACACTGAAGCTTTCTTT,CASSQEQGMNTEAFF,TRBV4-2,.,TRBJ1-1,.
TGTGCCAGCAGTTACCCGCGAGGGACAGGGTACTATGGCTACACCTTC,CASSYPRGTGYYGYTF,TRBV6-5,.,TRBJ1-2,TRBD1
TGTGCCAGCAGCCCCGACCGGGATACCTACAATGAGCAGTTCTTC,CASSPDRDTYNEQFF,TRBV11-1,.,TRBJ2-1,.
TGCAGCGTCTCTCCATCAGCGGGGGCCGCCGGATTCACAGATACGCAGTATTTT,CSVSPSAGAAGFTDTQYF,TRBV29-1,.,TRBJ2-3,TRBD2
TGTGCCAGCAGTTACATGGGACAGAATGGAAACACCATATATTTT,CASSYMGQNGNTIYF,TRBV6-5,.,TRBJ1-3,TRBD1
TGCGCCAGCCTGCTTCAGGGGGGTGAAGCTTTCTTT,CASLLQGGEAFF,TRBV5-1,few,TRBJ1-1,TRBD1
TGTGCCAGCACTCAGGTTTCCTACGAGCAGTACTTC,CASTQVSYEQYF,TRBV28,few,TRBJ2-7,.
TGTGCCAGCTCATTCGGGACAGGGGCCTCTGGAAACACCATATATTTT,CASSFGTGASGNTIYF,TRBV18,.,TRBJ1-3,TRBD1
TGTGCCAGCATACAGACGGTCTCTAATGAAAAACTGTTTTTT,CASIQTVSNEKLFF,TRBV7-9,.,TRBJ1-4,.
TGCGCCAGCAGCCAGGGGCTGGGGGCGGGGGGGAGCTCCTACGAGCAGTACTTC,CASSQGLGAGGSSYEQYF,TRBV4-1,.,TRBJ2-7,TRBD2
TGTGCCAGCTGTGAGGGCTTGAACACCGGGGAGCTGTTTTTT,CASCEGLNTGELFF,TRBV5-6,.,TRBJ2-2,.
TGTGCCAGCAGCCCTGTAGGACAGGGGATTAATTCTGGAAACACCATATATTTT,CASSPVGQGINSGNTIYF,TRBV9,.,TRBJ1-3,TRBD1
TGTGCCAGCTACTCGACAGTAAACTATGGCTACACCTTC,CASYSTVNYGYTF,TRBV6-5,few,TRBJ1-2,.
TGTGCCAGCAGCTTTGCAGGGGGTAAAGATCAGCCCCAGCATTTT,CASSFAGGKDQPQHF,TRBV7-2,few,TRBJ1-5,TRBD1
TGTGCCAGCACCGAGAGGGGAGGAGGAGGCGAGCAGTACTTC,CASTERGGGGEQYF,TRBV5-4,.,TRBJ2-7,.
TGTGCCAGCAGGAGACAGGGTTTGGAGACCCAGTACTTC,CASRRQGLETQYF,TRBV6-5,.,TRBJ2-5,TRBD1
TGTGCCAGCTCACCCCGCAGGGAGGGAAACGAGCAGTACTTC,CASSPRREGNEQYF,TRBV18,.,TRBJ2-7,TRBD2
TGTGCCAGCAGCCGGGGACAGCTAAATGAAAAACTGTTTTTT,CASSRGQLNEKLFF,TRBV9,.,TRBJ1-4,TRBD1
TGTGCCAGCAGCTTGGGAGGGGGCAGAGAAAAACTGTTTTTT,CASSLGGGREKLFF,TRBV5-6,.,TRBJ1-4,TRBD1
TGTGCCAGCATATCAGGGGCCTATAACACTGAAGCTTTCTTT,CASISGAYNTEAFF,TRBV2,once,TRBJ1-1,.
TGTGCCAGCAGCGTAGGTTCAGGGCGCGAAAAACTGTTTTTT,CASSVGSGREKLFF,TRBV9,.,TRBJ1-4,.
TGTGCCTGGAGTGTGGGGACAGGAGGGAATGAAAAACTGTTTTTT,CAWSVGTGGNEKLFF,TRBV30,.,TRBJ1-4,TRBD1
TGTGCCAGCAGCTTAGTGTACAGGGGAGAGACCCAGTACTTC,CASSLVYRGETQYF,TRBV11-2,.,TRBJ2-5,TRBD1
TGCGCCAGCAGCCAGGAAGCGGGAGGGGGCTATGGCTACACCTTC,CASSQEAGGGYGYTF,TRBV4-1,.,TRBJ1-2,.
TGCGCCAGCAGCGCACAGGGGTCCACTGAAGCTTTCTTT,CASSAQGSTEAFF,TRBV5-1,.,TRBJ1-1,TRBD1
TGTGCCAGCAGCCAACTCTTAGCGGGGGATAAGTTCTTC,CASSQLLAGDKFF,TRBV2,.,TRBJ2-1,TRBD2
TGTGCCAGTAGTATCAGTGGGGGCCTGGGTGAGCAGTTCTTC,CASSISGGLGEQFF,TRBV19,.,TRBJ2-1,.
TGTGCCAGCTCACGGACAGGCCAAGAGACCCAGTACTTC,CASSRTGQETQYF,TRBV18,.,TRBJ2-5,TRBD1
TGTGCCAGCAGCGTAGGCGAGACAGGGGGACCACCCCTCCACTTT,CASSVGETGGPPLHF,TRBV9,.,TRBJ1-6,TRBD1
TGTGCCAGCAGACACGAACTAGCGGGGTCAGCCTACAATGAGCAGTTCTTC,CASRHELAGSAYNEQFF,TRBV6-7,.,TRBJ2-1,TRBD2
TGCGCCAGCAGACCCCATATAGACCAAGAGACCCAGTACTTC,CASRPHIDQETQYF,TRBV5-1,.,TRBJ2-5,.
TGTGCCAGCAGCTTAGTTCAGACTAACGAGCAGTACTTC,CASSLVQTNEQYF,TRBV7-9,.,TRBJ2-7,.